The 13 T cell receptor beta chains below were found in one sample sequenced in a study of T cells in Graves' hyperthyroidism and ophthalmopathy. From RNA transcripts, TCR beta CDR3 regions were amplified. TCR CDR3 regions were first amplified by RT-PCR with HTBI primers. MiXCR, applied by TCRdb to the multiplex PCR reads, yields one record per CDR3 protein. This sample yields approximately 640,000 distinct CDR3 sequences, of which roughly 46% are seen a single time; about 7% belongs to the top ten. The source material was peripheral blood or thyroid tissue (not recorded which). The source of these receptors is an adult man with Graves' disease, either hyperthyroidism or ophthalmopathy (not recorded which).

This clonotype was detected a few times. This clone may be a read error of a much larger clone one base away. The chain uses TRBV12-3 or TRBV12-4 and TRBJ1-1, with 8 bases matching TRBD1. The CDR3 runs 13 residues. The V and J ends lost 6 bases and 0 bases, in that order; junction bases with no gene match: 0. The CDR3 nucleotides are TGTGCCAGCAGACAGGGGGTGAACACTGAAGCTTTCTTT. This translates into CASRQGVNTEAFF.

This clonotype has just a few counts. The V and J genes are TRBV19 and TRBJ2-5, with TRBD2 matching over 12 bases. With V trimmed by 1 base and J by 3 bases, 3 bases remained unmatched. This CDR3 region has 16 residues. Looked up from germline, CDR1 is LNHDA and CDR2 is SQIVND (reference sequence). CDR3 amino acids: CASSIARLAGEETQYF. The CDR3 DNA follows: TGTGCCAGTAGTATAGCCCGACTAGCGGGAGAAGAGACCCAGTACTTC.

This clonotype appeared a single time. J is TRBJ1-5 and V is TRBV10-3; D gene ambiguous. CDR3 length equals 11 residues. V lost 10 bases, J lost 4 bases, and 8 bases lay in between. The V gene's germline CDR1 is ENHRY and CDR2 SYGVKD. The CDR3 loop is CASGWNQPQHF. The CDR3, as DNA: TGTGCCAGCGGGTGGAATCAGCCCCAGCATTTT.

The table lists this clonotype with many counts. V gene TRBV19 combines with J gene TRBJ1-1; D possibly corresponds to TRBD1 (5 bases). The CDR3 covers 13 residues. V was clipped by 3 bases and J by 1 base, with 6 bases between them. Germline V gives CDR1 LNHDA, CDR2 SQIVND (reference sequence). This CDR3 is CASSMRGNTEAFF. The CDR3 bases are TGTGCCAGTAGTATGAGGGGGAACACTGAAGCTTTCTTT.

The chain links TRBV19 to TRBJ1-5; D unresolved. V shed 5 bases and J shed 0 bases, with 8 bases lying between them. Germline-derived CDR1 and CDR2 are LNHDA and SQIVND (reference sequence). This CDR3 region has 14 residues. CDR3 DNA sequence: TGTGCCAGTAGTTCCGCAGGTAGCAATCAGCCCCAGCATTTT. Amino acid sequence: CASSSAGSNQPQHF.

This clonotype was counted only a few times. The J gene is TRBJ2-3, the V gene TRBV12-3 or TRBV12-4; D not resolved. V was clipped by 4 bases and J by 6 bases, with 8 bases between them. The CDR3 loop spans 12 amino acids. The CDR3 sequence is CASSYLTDTQYF. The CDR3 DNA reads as TGTGCCAGCAGTTACCTGACTGATACGCAGTATTTT.

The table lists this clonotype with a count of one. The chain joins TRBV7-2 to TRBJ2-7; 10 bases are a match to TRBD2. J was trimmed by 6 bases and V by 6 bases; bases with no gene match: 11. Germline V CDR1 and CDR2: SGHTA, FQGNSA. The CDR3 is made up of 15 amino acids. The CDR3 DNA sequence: TGTGCCAGCAGTTACTCGATTGCTAGCGGGAGCGAGCAGTACTTC. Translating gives CASSYSIASGSEQYF.

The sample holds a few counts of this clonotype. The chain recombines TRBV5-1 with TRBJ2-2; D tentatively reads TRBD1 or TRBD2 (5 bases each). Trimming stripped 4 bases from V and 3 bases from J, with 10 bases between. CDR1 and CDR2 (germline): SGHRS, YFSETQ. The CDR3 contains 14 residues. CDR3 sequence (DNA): TGCGCCAGCAGCATCGGGACGTACACCGGGGAGCTGTTTTTT. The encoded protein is CASSIGTYTGELFF.

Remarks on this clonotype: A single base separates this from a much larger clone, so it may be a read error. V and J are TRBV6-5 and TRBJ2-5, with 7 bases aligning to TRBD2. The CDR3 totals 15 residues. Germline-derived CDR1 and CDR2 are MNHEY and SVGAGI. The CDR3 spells CAISYVLARGETQYF. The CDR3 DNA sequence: TGTGCCATCAGTTACGTACTAGCGCGGGGAGAGACCCAGTACTTC.

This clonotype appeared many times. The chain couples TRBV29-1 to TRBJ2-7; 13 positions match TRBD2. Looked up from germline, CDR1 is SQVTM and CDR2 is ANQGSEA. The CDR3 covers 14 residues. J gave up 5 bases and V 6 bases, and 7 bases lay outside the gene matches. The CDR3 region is CSVPGLAGEDEQYF. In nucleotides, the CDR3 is TGCAGCGTCCCCGGACTAGCGGGAGAGGACGAGCAGTACTTC.

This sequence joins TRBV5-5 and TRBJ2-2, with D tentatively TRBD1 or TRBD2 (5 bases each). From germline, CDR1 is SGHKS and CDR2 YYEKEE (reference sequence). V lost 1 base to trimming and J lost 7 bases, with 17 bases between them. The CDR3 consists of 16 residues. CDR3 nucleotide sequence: TGTGCCAGCAGCTTGATGGGACGGCAGATAAGCGGGGAGCTGTTTTTT. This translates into CASSLMGRQISGELFF. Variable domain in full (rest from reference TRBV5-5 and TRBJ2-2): DAGVTQSPTHLIKTRGQQVTLRCSPISGHKSVSWYQQVLGQGPQFIFQYYEKEERGRGNFPDRFSARQFPNYSSELNVNALLLGDSALYLCASSLMGRQISGELFFGEGSRLTVL.

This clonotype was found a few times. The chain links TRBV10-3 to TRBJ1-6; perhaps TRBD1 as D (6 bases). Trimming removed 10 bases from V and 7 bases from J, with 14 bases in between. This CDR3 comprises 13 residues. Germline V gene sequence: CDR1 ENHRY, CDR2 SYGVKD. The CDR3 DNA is TGTGCCACCAGGGGCTCCGGCAATTCACCCCTCCACTTT. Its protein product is CATRGSGNSPLHF.

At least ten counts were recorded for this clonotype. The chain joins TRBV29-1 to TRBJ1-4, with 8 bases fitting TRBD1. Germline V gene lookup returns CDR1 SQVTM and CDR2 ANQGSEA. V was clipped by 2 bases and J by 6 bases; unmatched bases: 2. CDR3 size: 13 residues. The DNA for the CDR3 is TGCAGCGTTGAAACACAGGGGGATGAAAAACTGTTTTTT. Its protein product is CSVETQGDEKLFF. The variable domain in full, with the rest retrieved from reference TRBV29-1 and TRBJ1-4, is SAVISQKPSRDICQRGTSLTIQCQVDSQVTMMFWYRQQPGQSLTLIATANQGSEATYESGFVIDKFPISRPNLTFSTLTVSNMSPEDSSIYLCSVETQGDEKLFFGSGTQLSVL.